This T cell receptor beta chain was found in a study of blood T cells in healthy people across ages. The CDR3 length is 14 residues. Trimming shortened V by 0 bases and J by 1 base, and 6 bases separated the two germline ends. CDR1 and CDR2 (germline): KGHSH, LQKENI. The study recruited healthy Caucasian donors from Russia who were aged about 6 to 95. With a J-beta primer mix and a sample-barcoded 5' primer, a second PCR ran roughly 7 to 11 cycles. TCRdb re-called the 5' RACE reads through MiXCR, storing one row per CDR3 protein. The data hold roughly 1.6 million distinct CDR3 sequences, with 34% observed a single time.

The sequence derives from a woman aged 30 to 39 in good health. This chain connects TRBV18 to TRBJ1-1, with D unresolved. The material sequenced was blood. The CDR3: CASSPPGENTEAFF. CDR3 DNA sequence: TGTGCCAGCTCACCACCGGGCGAGAACACTGAAGCTTTCTTT.